This TCR beta chain was profiled in a study of T cells after posttransplantation cyclophosphamide. V lost 0 bases and J lost 3; bases outside the gene matches: 7. This CDR3 comprises 16 residues. CDR1 and CDR2 from the germline V gene are MNHNY and SVGAGI (reference sequence). The assay was immunoSEQ multiplex PCR, and TCRdb's table has in-frame clones only and misses some. The data hold approximately 45,000 clones, with about 90% observed a single time. The study's findings and limits: After PTCy, TRB diversity resembled that of CNI/methotrexate controls. Donor CD8+ memory clones often dominated recipient blood repertoires at later times. Blood and skin or GI T cell repertoires showed limited TRB overlap.

Cyclophosphamide on days +3 and +4 followed busulfan-fludarabine conditioning and a marrow graft. In the case of this clone: Its antigen is unidentified.

The sample was PBMCs, taken 55 to 70 days after allogeneic stem cell transplant with posttransplant cyclophosphamide. This rearrangement joins TRBV6-6 to TRBJ2-7; 8 positions agree with TRBD2. This TCR was recovered from a male patient aged 60-69 years who received an allogeneic stem cell transplant from a related donor and was CMV-positive. The graft donor may have given rise to some T cells. The CDR3 DNA reads as TGTGCCAGCAGTTACTCGCCTAGCGGGCAAAACTACGAGCAGTACTTC. Its protein is CASSYSPSGQNYEQYF.